This T cell receptor (beta chain) was obtained from a study of blood T cell repertoires in COVID-19. Whole-study context: Donors in the United States, Italy and Spain gave samples during acute or convalescent COVID-19. T cells, B-cell-depleted T cells, or PBMCs provided the cDNA or gDNA that served as material.

The data were produced by immunoSEQ multiplex PCR, yet TCRdb's version contains in-frame clones alone and is incomplete. The sample includes 250,000 to 400,000 clones, 75% to 90% seen only once; the top ten take roughly 2.9%. Trimming at V came to 5 bases and at J to 5 bases, leaving 4 bases not matched to a gene. Germline V gives CDR1 GTSNPN, CDR2 SVGIG (reference sequence). This CDR3 comprises 12 residues. This chain joins TRBV30 and TRBJ1-1; TRBD1 matches at 8 bases. What was sequenced was peripheral blood. This sequence originates from a woman aged 25 to 45 with COVID-19, enrolled during active disease. CDR3 amino acids: CAWDDRGTEAFF. CDR3 bases: TGTGCCTGGGATGACAGGGGAACTGAAGCTTTCTTT.